A single sample is the source of the 26 T cell receptor beta chains below, sequenced in a study of graft-versus-host responses after intestinal transplantation (dated by TCRdb to the early 2020s). Preparation of the library involved the immunoSEQ multiplex PCR assay. TCRdb took this table from immuneACCESS and kept in-frame rearrangements with V and J called. Such tables lack part of the clones; where checked against another copy, unresolved V genes explain under half of the gap, and the rest is unexplained. This sample gives roughly 99,000 clones in total; 86% of them show up just once. Together, the top ten hold under 1.5% of the sample. Here the sequenced sample was PBMCs, taken 255 days after intestinal transplant. These receptors all come from a human patient who received an intestinal transplant, so some T cells may come from the graft donor.

This clone was counted between two and nine times. This sequence joins TRBV7-6 and TRBJ1-3; D possibly corresponds to TRBD1 (6 bases). The germline V gene has CDR1 SGHVS and CDR2 FNYEAQ. The CDR3 is made up of 14 amino acids. The V gene lost 5 bases and the J gene lost 9 bases, with 17 bases spanning the gap. Here the CDR3 reads CASSLNNRESTIYF. In DNA form, the CDR3 reads TGTGCCAGCAGCCTTAATAACAGGGAAAGCACCATATATTTT.

This clone was observed a single time. This rearrangement joins TRBV28 to TRBJ1-3; D gene unclear. The CDR3 totals 11 residues. Germline CDR1 and CDR2: MDHEN and SYDVKM. V gave up 1 base and J gave up 8 bases, with 3 bases separating them. CDR3 sequence: CASSLSDTIYF. The CDR3 DNA is TGTGCCAGCAGTTTATCTGACACCATATATTTT.

This chain connects TRBV9 to TRBJ2-7; 8 bases are a match to TRBD1. Germline trimming cut 0 bases from V and 2 bases from J; bases unmatched to any gene: 10. The CDR3 is 17 amino acids. Germline values: CDR1 SGDLS, CDR2 YYNGEE. CDR3 protein: CASSVVGPDRVAYEQYF. CDR3 nucleotide sequence: TGTGCCAGCAGCGTAGTCGGTCCGGACAGGGTGGCCTACGAGCAGTACTTC. The variable domain in full, with the rest retrieved from reference TRBV9 and TRBJ2-7, is DSGVTQTPKHLITATGQRVTLRCSPRSGDLSVYWYQQSLDQGLQFLIQYYNGEERAKGNILERFSAQQFPDLHSELNLSSLELGDSALYFCASSVVGPDRVAYEQYFGPGTRLTVT.

This chain links TRBV21-1 with TRBJ1-6; the table's D call, TRBD1, was not checked against the DNA. TRBV21-1 is a known pseudogene. The CDR3 loop spans 19 amino acids. CDR3 bases: TGTGCCAGCAGCAAAGGTATGACAGGGCCAGCCCTGGGTCTTTCACCCCTCCACTTT. Amino acid sequence: CASSKGMTGPALGLSPLHF.

The V and J genes are TRBV4-1 and TRBJ1-1, with D possibly being TRBD1 (5 bases). The germline V and J ends were trimmed by 1 base and 2 bases, with 11 bases remaining between them. CDR1 is MGHRA and CDR2 is YSYEKL in the germline V gene. The CDR3 is 15 residues long. The CDR3 nucleotides read TGCGCCAGCAGCCAAGTGGGACGGTACAACACTGAAGCTTTCTTT. Translating it yields CASSQVGRYNTEAFF.

V is TRBV5-5 and J is TRBJ2-7; D unresolved. V was shortened by 0 bases and J by 2 bases, with 6 bases between the two germline ends. Germline V lookup: CDR1 SGHKS, CDR2 YYEKEE (reference sequence). CDR3 length equals 13 residues. The CDR3 nucleotides read TGTGCCAGCAGCTTGGACCTCCCCTACGAGCAGTACTTC. It codes for CASSLDLPYEQYF.

The chain recombines TRBV5-8 with TRBJ1-1, with 7 bases matching TRBD1. This CDR3 spans 15 amino acids. CDR1 is SGHTS, CDR2 YDEGEE, per germline. V lost 2 bases and J lost 0; bases outside the gene matches: 4. The CDR3 DNA reads TGTGCCAGCAGCTTAAGGACAGGCCTGAACACTGAAGCTTTCTTT. Translating gives CASSLRTGLNTEAFF.

The CDR3 DNA reads as TGTGCCAGCAGCTCGTCTGGGGATAGATATAATTCACCCCTCCACTTT. Its translation is CASSSSGDRYNSPLHF. The V and J genes are TRBV5-6 and TRBJ1-6; D call uncertain. The CDR3 runs 16 residues. Germline V gene lookup returns CDR1 SGHDT and CDR2 YYEEEE. V lost 3 bases and J 4 bases, leaving 14 bases between the germline ends.

The V gene is TRBV5-1, the J gene TRBJ2-7; 8 bases line up with TRBD1. The CDR3 spans 14 residues. Germline CDR1 is SGHRS and CDR2 is YFSETQ. The V gene end was trimmed by 3 bases and the J gene end by 7 bases; junction bases not matched to a gene: 9. In nucleotides, the CDR3 is TGCGCCAGCAGCTCGCTAGACAGGGGAGGAGAGCAGTACTTC. Translated, it gives CASSSLDRGGEQYF.

CDR3 bases: TGTGCCAGCAGTTTATCAGGACAGGCCAGCTACGAGCAGTACTTC. Its protein product is CASSLSGQASYEQYF. This chain uses TRBV27 with TRBJ2-7, with TRBD1 identical over 7 bases. Looked up from germline, CDR1 is MNHEY and CDR2 is SMNVEV (reference sequence). Unmatched junction bases numbered 5, after V lost 0 bases and J lost 3 bases. The length of the CDR3 is 15 residues.

This clone was seen only once. The chain recombines TRBV18 with TRBJ1-5; D perhaps matches TRBD1 (6 bases). Germline CDR1 reads KGHSH; CDR2 reads LQKENI. The V gene lost 3 bases and the J gene lost 7 bases, with 13 bases spanning the gap. The CDR3 totals 14 residues. CDR3 nucleotide sequence: TGTGCCAGCTCACCGGGGGGGGCCGGGCAGCCCCAGCATTTT. It specifies CASSPGGAGQPQHF.

V and J are TRBV19 and TRBJ2-1; tentatively, D is TRBD2 (6 bases). Looked up from germline, CDR1 is LNHDA and CDR2 is SQIVND (reference sequence). The CDR3 length is 12 residues. Trimming removed 4 bases from V and 7 bases from J, with 8 bases in between. The CDR3 DNA follows: TGTGCCAGTAGTACCAGCGGGAATGAGCAGTTCTTC. Amino acid sequence: CASSTSGNEQFF.

The rearrangement uses TRBV27 and TRBJ1-6; D gene uncertain. Trimming removed 4 bases from V and 8 bases from J, with 9 bases in between. The CDR3 is 13 residues long. Germline CDR1 reads MNHEY; CDR2 reads SMNVEV (reference sequence). CDR3 in amino acids: CASSWRGYSPLHF. CDR3 DNA sequence: TGTGCCAGCAGTTGGCGGGGTTATTCACCCCTCCACTTT.

The chain has TRBV10-1 and TRBJ2-2; 10 bases are a match to TRBD2. The CDR3 is made up of 19 amino acids. In germline, CDR1 is WNHNN, CDR2 SYGVQD (reference sequence). V was pared by 0 bases and J by 2 bases, with 9 bases of the junction left unmatched. The CDR3 region is CASSESLPSGGFNTGELFF. For the CDR3, the DNA is TGCGCCAGCAGTGAGTCGCTCCCTAGCGGGGGCTTCAACACCGGGGAGCTGTTTTTT.

Concerning this clone: The sample contains more than one DNA sequence encoding this CDR3. The chain has TRBV19 and TRBJ1-5, with 8 bases that match TRBD1. J lost 2 bases, V lost 4 bases, and 4 bases had no gene match. Looked up from germline, CDR1 is LNHDA and CDR2 is SQIVND (reference sequence). The length of the CDR3 is 15 residues. Written as DNA, the CDR3 is TGTGCCAGTAGTACCTGGGGACAGGGCAATCAGCCCCAGCATTTT. Translation: CASSTWGQGNQPQHF.

The V and J genes are TRBV15 and TRBJ2-2, with D perhaps TRBD1 or TRBD2 (5 bases each). CDR3 length: 16 amino acids. The V gene lost 3 bases and the J gene lost 6 bases, with 17 bases spanning the gap. CDR1 LNHNV and CDR2 YYDKDF come from the germline V gene (reference sequence). CDR3 sequence reads: CATSSQRGQVAGELFF. CDR3 DNA: TGTGCCACCAGCAGCCAACGGGGCCAGGTAGCCGGGGAGCTGTTTTTT.

The chain carries TRBV5-5 and TRBJ2-7; D may correspond to TRBD1 or TRBD2 (5 bases each). Germline lookup yields CDR1 SGHKS and CDR2 YYEKEE (reference sequence). CDR3 length: 13 amino acids. V lost 3 bases and J 3 bases, leaving 10 bases between the germline ends. The CDR3 coding sequence is TGTGCCAGCAGCTCGGGACCGTTCTACGAGCAGTACTTC. The encoded protein is CASSSGPFYEQYF.

V usage is TRBV29-1 and J usage is TRBJ1-3, with 7 bases aligning to TRBD1. Trimming at V came to 0 bases and at J to 8 bases, leaving 10 bases not matched to a gene. The CDR3 runs to 15 residues. CDR1 is SQVTM and CDR2 is ANQGSEA in the germline V gene. The DNA of the CDR3 is TGCAGCGTTGAAGATGCCGAGACAGGGTACGACACCATATATTTT. As protein: CSVEDAETGYDTIYF.

This chain connects TRBV6-5 to TRBJ2-3, with D maybe TRBD2 (5 bases). The CDR3 covers 15 residues. Germline-derived CDR1 and CDR2 are MNHEY and SVGAGI. V lost 2 bases and J 2 bases, leaving 11 bases between the germline ends. CDR3 amino acids: CASSYREGPTDTQYF. The CDR3 DNA reads as TGTGCCAGCAGTTACCGCGAGGGCCCCACAGATACGCAGTATTTT.

The rearrangement uses TRBV7-6 and TRBJ2-2; 7 bases are a match to TRBD1. Germline assignment: CDR1 SGHVS and CDR2 FNYEAQ. The CDR3 sequence is 15 residues long. V dropped 5 bases and J dropped 4; count of bases not matched to a gene: 7. The CDR3 region is CASSPRQGGTGELFF. CDR3 in DNA: TGTGCCAGCAGCCCTCGACAGGGCGGCACCGGGGAGCTGTTTTTT.

The rearrangement links TRBV9 to TRBJ2-2; perhaps D is TRBD1 or TRBD2 (6 bases each). Germline values: CDR1 SGDLS, CDR2 YYNGEE. CDR3 size: 15 residues. V lost 2 bases and J 3 bases, leaving 11 bases between the germline ends. This CDR3 is CASSVGGGDTGELFF. The CDR3 DNA follows: TGTGCCAGCAGCGTCGGGGGCGGGGACACCGGGGAGCTGTTTTTT.

The V gene is TRBV6-1, the J gene TRBJ2-5; unclear D gene. The CDR3 runs to 15 residues. Germline V gene data show CDR1 as MNHNS and CDR2 as SASEGT. V shed 6 bases and J shed 2 bases, with 16 bases lying between them. CDR3 amino acids: CASRALTEDQETQYF. CDR3 coding DNA: TGTGCCAGCAGGGCCCTCACAGAAGATCAAGAGACCCAGTACTTC.

The count of this clone is one. This sequence joins TRBV27 and TRBJ2-7; 12 positions match TRBD2. V lost 4 bases, J lost 2 bases, and 0 bases stayed unmatched. The CDR3 spans 14 residues. Germline assignment: CDR1 MNHEY and CDR2 SMNVEV (reference sequence). CDR3 sequence: CASSSSGRAYEQYF. The CDR3 region has the DNA TGTGCCAGCAGTTCTAGCGGGAGGGCCTACGAGCAGTACTTC.

The chain couples TRBV6-1 to TRBJ1-6; D call uncertain. The CDR3 runs 15 residues. V was trimmed by 5 bases and J by 6 bases, leaving 14 bases between them. Germline V lookup: CDR1 MNHNS, CDR2 SASEGT. Here the CDR3 DNA reads TGTGCCAGCAGTACGAATCGAGGCCTTAATTCACCCCTCCACTTT. Its translation is CASSTNRGLNSPLHF.

V usage is TRBV5-4 and J usage is TRBJ1-2; D ambiguous. V dropped 0 bases and J dropped 5 bases, with 11 bases sitting between them. Germline V lookup: CDR1 SGHNT, CDR2 YYREEE (reference sequence). CDR3 length: 14 amino acids. For the CDR3, the DNA is TGTGCCAGCAGCTTGGAGGGAGGCGGGTATGGCTACACCTTC. This gives the protein CASSLEGGGYGYTF.

The gene calls are TRBV6-1 and TRBJ1-6; D perhaps matches TRBD1 (5 bases). V was cut by 4 bases and J by 13 bases, with 14 bases left in between. CDR1 MNHNS and CDR2 SASEGT come from the germline V gene. CDR3 length: 13 residues. In nucleotides, the CDR3 is TGTGCCAGCAGTGTGTCCCCGGGACTTCCCCTCCACTTT. It encodes CASSVSPGLPLHF.